This T cell receptor beta chain came from a study of spatial heterogeneity in lung cancer. At the level of the study: Raw reads contained each unique TCR and UMI combination more than ten times on average. Study outcomes and limitations: Resection blood, more than follow-up blood, showed ubiquitous expanded tumor TCRs.

CDR3 size: 15 residues. Trimming at V came to 6 bases and at J to 2 bases, leaving 9 bases not matched to a gene. Germline assignment: CDR1 MNHEY and CDR2 SVGEGT. Comment on this clonotype: Its cognate antigen is unknown.

Time point meaning: sample taken at primary tumor resection. Samples were obtained from approximately 76 donors, all untreated early-stage non-small cell lung cancer patients. From the 5' RACE reads, TCRdb called clonotypes with MiXCR, one entry per CDR3 protein. The sample lists roughly 80,000 distinct CDR3 sequences; 8% were seen once. The TCR sequence derives from a male donor with early-stage non-small cell lung cancer. The chain combines TRBV6-2 or TRBV6-3 with TRBJ1-2, with 7 bases lining up with TRBD1. Sequenced here: PBMCs, sampled at surgery. For the CDR3, the DNA is TGTGCCAGCAGCCTCGACAGGGCCTTCAACTATGGCTACACCTTC. It codes for CASSLDRAFNYGYTF.